This TCR beta chain was profiled in a study of CD8 T cells in Susac syndrome. The CDR3 totals 15 residues. The germline V and J ends were trimmed by 4 bases and 0 bases, with 13 bases remaining between them. RNA was extracted with the RNeasy kit, and a quantity of about 0.5 to 1 ug was reverse transcribed using random hexamers. MiXCR, applied by TCRdb to the immunoSEQ multiplex PCR reads, yields one record per CDR3 protein. This table holds around 170,000 distinct CDR3 sequences, about 94% found once. This TCR came from a human donor with Susac syndrome. Sequencing was performed on CD4+ T cells from PBMCs. The chain carries TRBV23-1 and TRBJ2-7, with D hard to call. TRBV23-1 qualifies as an ORF whose function is uncertain. The CDR3 is CASSPLQNPSYEQYF. CDR3 nucleotide sequence: TGCGCCAGCAGTCCTCTCCAGAACCCCTCCTACGAGCAGTACTTC.